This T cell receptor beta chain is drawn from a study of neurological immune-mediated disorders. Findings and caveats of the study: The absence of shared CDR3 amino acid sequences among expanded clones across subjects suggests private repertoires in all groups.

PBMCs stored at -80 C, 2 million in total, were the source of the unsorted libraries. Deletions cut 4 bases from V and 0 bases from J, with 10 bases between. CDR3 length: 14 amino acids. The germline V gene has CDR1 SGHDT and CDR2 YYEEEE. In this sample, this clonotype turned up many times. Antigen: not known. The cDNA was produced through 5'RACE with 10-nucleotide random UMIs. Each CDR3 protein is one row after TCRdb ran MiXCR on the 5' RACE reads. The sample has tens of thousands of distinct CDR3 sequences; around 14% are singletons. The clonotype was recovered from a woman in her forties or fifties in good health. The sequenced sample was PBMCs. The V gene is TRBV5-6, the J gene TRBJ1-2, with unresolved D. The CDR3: CASSEALANYGYTF. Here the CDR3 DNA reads TGTGCCAGCAGCGAAGCGTTAGCTAACTATGGCTACACCTTC.